The rows below give T cell receptor beta chains drawn from one sample of a study of blood T cell repertoires in COVID-19. Here immunoSEQ multiplex PCR was the method, and the copy in TCRdb shows in-frame clones only, minus some. This table holds hundreds of thousands of clones, around 83% found once. Sequences were obtained from peripheral blood. The origin of the receptors is a woman aged 45-60 years with acute or convalescent COVID-19. CDR3s include the opening cysteine and the closing phenylalanine or tryptophan. The order of the fields is J gene, V gene, D gene, clone size, CDR3 DNA, CDR3 protein. D genes are given only for firm matches. Rows may omit the clone size; those that give it use once, few, many or a size class.

TRBJ1-3 TRBV30 NA NA TGTGCCTGGAGTACTTCATACACCATATATTTT CAWSTSYTIYF
TRBJ1-2 TRBV2 NA NA TGTGCCAGCAGCCTGACAGTTAACTATGGCTACACCTTC CASSLTVNYGYTF
TRBJ2-1 TRBV5-4 TRBD2 once TGTGCCAGCAGCTTGGGCGGGGGGTCCTCCTACAATGAGCAGTTCTTC CASSLGGGSSYNEQFF
TRBJ2-2 TRBV7-9 TRBD2 NA TGTGCCAGCAGCCCTTTAGCGGGACGGGCCGGGGAGCTGTTTTTT CASSPLAGRAGELFF
TRBJ1-3 TRBV7-9 NA once TGTGCCAGCAGCCCCCGTACGGGTGGCTCTGGAAACACCATATATTTT CASSPRTGGSGNTIYF
TRBJ2-7 TRBV19 NA NA TGTGCCAGTAGTACAACGGCAGGCGTTGTCGAGCAGTACTTC CASSTTAGVVEQYF
TRBJ1-4 TRBV6-5 NA NA TGTGCCAGCCACGAGGGTACAACTAATGAAAAACTGTTTTTT CASHEGTTNEKLFF
TRBJ2-1 TRBV10-1 TRBD1 NA TGCGCCAGCAGTAGGGGAGGACAGGGATTGTCTCATGAGCAGTTCTTC CASSRGGQGLSHEQFF
TRBJ2-2 TRBV6-5 TRBD2 NA TGTGCCAGCAGTTACCCTAGCGGGGGGGACACCGGGGAGCTGTTTTTT CASSYPSGGDTGELFF
TRBJ1-5 TRBV2 NA NA TGTGCCTCAGCCGGGGGGTCGGGCAATCAGCCCCAGCATTTT CASAGGSGNQPQHF
TRBJ2-7 TRBV7-2 NA NA TGTGCCAGCAGCCGAATCCAGGCCTACGAGCAGTACTTC CASSRIQAYEQYF
TRBJ1-2 TRBV7-9 NA NA TGTGCCAGCAGCTTAGATAGTTACTATGGCTACACCTTC CASSLDSYYGYTF
TRBJ2-2 TRBV27 NA NA TGTGCCAGCAGTTTGAGGTACACCGGGGAGCTGTTTTTT CASSLRYTGELFF
TRBJ1-2 TRBV29-1 NA NA TGCAGCGTCGCCGCAGGGATCGACTATGGCTACACCTTC CSVAAGIDYGYTF
TRBJ2-1 TRBV27 NA NA TGTGCCAGCAGTTTTGCGGACACTACCTACAATGAGCAGTTCTTC CASSFADTTYNEQFF
TRBJ2-5 TRBV11-2 NA NA TGTGCCAGCAGCTTAGGTGGGCGACACCACCTAAGAGAGACCCAGTACTTC CASSLGGRHHLRETQYF
TRBJ1-1 TRBV11-2 NA NA TGTGCCAGCAGCAGATCAGGGGACACTGAAGCTTTCTTT CASSRSGDTEAFF
TRBJ2-7 TRBV5-1 NA NA TGCGCCAGCAGCTTGCAGGGCTATTCCTACGAGCAGTACTTC CASSLQGYSYEQYF
TRBJ1-2 TRBV27 NA few TGTGCCAGCAGTCCTCGTGGCAGGGGTAACTATGGCTACACCTTC CASSPRGRGNYGYTF
TRBJ1-1 TRBV4-3 NA NA TGCGCCAGCAGCCCCCGGGGAGGATTTAGTGAAGCTTTCTTT CASSPRGGFSEAFF
TRBJ2-7 TRBV12-3/TRBV12-4 TRBD1 NA TGTGCCAGCAGGAACAGGGGGTACGAGCAGTACTTC CASRNRGYEQYF
TRBJ1-5 TRBV27 TRBD1 NA TGTGCCAGCAGTCATACAGGGGGCTATGAGCCCCAGCATTTT CASSHTGGYEPQHF
TRBJ2-7 TRBV18 TRBD1 NA TGTGCCAGCTCACAAGAGGGGACAGGGGGAACCTACGAGCAGTACTTC CASSQEGTGGTYEQYF
TRBJ2-3 TRBV3-1/TRBV3-2 TRBD2 NA TGTGCCAGCAGCCAAGATCAAGCGGGAGTCCATGGCACAGATACGCAGTATTTT CASSQDQAGVHGTDTQYF
TRBJ1-2 TRBV15 NA NA TGTGCCACCAGCCCGTCAGGGGCCCCCTATGGCTACACCTTC CATSPSGAPYGYTF
TRBJ1-3 TRBV7-2 NA NA TGTGCCAGCAGCTTAGAAACGGGATCTGGAAACACCATATATTTT CASSLETGSGNTIYF
TRBJ1-6 TRBV6-5 NA once TGTGCCAGTCACGGAGAGGGTTCCTATAATTCACCCCTCCACTTT CASHGEGSYNSPLHF
TRBJ2-1 TRBV12-3/TRBV12-4 TRBD1 NA TGTGCCATCGGGGACAGTTTCAATGAGCAGTTCTTC CAIGDSFNEQFF
TRBJ2-7 TRBV19 TRBD1 NA TGTGCCAGTAGTATCCGGGACAGGCCCTACGAGCAGTACTTC CASSIRDRPYEQYF
TRBJ2-1 TRBV7-9 NA NA TGTGCCAGCAGCAACTCCGGGACTCAAAACTACAATGAGCAGTTCTTC CASSNSGTQNYNEQFF
TRBJ2-1 TRBV4-2 NA NA TGTGCCAGCAGCCAAGTCGTAGCGAGCTCCTACAATGAGCAGTTCTTC CASSQVVASSYNEQFF
TRBJ2-1 TRBV12-3/TRBV12-4 NA NA TGTGCCAGCAGTGTAGACAGGACGCACTTCTTC CASSVDRTHFF
TRBJ2-2 TRBV5-1 TRBD2 NA TGCGCCAGCAGCTATCCCCGAGACCCGGGACTAGCGGTTACCGGGGAGCTGTTTTTT CASSYPRDPGLAVTGELFF
TRBJ2-3 TRBV7-9 NA NA TGTGCCAGCAGCTTAGCCCAGATTCGACTAACTAGCACAGATACGCAGTATTTT CASSLAQIRLTSTDTQYF
TRBJ2-5 TRBV30 TRBD2 NA TGTGCCTGGAGTGAACTAGCGGGATGGAAGACCCAGTACTTC CAWSELAGWKTQYF
TRBJ1-4 TRBV28 NA NA TGTGCCAGCAGACTCAATCCAGGGATGTACGAAAAACTGTTTTTT CASRLNPGMYEKLFF
TRBJ1-5 TRBV2 NA NA TGTGCCAGCAGTGGAGGGGGTTTTCGCAATCAGCCCCAGCATTTT CASSGGGFRNQPQHF
TRBJ2-3 TRBV2 NA NA TGTGCCAGCAGTGGAGGTAGCGGCCGAGGCACAGATACGCAGTATTTT CASSGGSGRGTDTQYF
TRBJ2-2 TRBV5-1 NA NA TGCGCCAGCAGCTTGGCGGGGACCGGGGAGCTGTTTTTT CASSLAGTGELFF
TRBJ1-4 TRBV7-9 NA NA TGTGCCAGCAGCTCGCAGTCCACTAATGAAAAACTGTTTTTT CASSSQSTNEKLFF
TRBJ1-2 TRBV12-3/TRBV12-4 NA NA TGTGCCAGCAGTTTCGTAGGCTACACCTTC CASSFVGYTF
TRBJ1-1 TRBV5-1 TRBD1 NA TGCGCCAGCAGCTTGTCAGGGGGCAGCGAGGTCGCTTTCTTT CASSLSGGSEVAFF
TRBJ2-3 TRBV19 TRBD1 NA TGTGCCAGTAGTGCAGGGGGAGATACGCAGTATTTT CASSAGGDTQYF
TRBJ2-3 TRBV6-5 NA NA TGTGCCAGCAAGTTGCCCCGTCAGGGCACAGATACGCAGTATTTT CASKLPRQGTDTQYF
TRBJ2-1 TRBV2 NA NA TGTGCCAGCACCCGGAGTCCCAACAATGAGCAGTTCTTC CASTRSPNNEQFF
TRBJ2-7 TRBV5-6 NA NA TGTGCCAGCAGCCAAATACAGGTCTACGAGCAGTACTTC CASSQIQVYEQYF
TRBJ2-7 TRBV10-1 NA few TGCGCCAGCAGTGACGGGGGATTTGCTCGCCACGAGCAGTACTTC CASSDGGFARHEQYF